The next 10 T cell receptor beta chains were all read from a single sample in a study of CD8 T cells in ankylosing spondylitis. TCRdb analysed the 5' RACE reads with MiXCR anew, one entry per CDR3 protein. Here the sample spans 25,000 to 30,000 distinct CDR3 sequences, 4.5% to 5.5% being singletons. The sample comprised blood, either unsorted or a sorted T cell fraction (not recorded which). The receptors here all came from a female donor with ankylosing spondylitis or in good health (not recorded which).

This clonotype was recorded at least ten times. The rearrangement links TRBV9 to TRBJ1-4; TRBD1 aligns across 8 bases. The CDR3 has 13 residues. CDR1 and CDR2 (germline): SGDLS, YYNGEE. With 2 bases clipped from V and 11 bases from J, the junction kept 5 bases outside the gene matches. CDR3 protein: CASSVQNRGKLFF. The CDR3, as DNA: TGTGCCAGCAGCGTCCAAAACAGGGGGAAACTGTTTTTT.

This clonotype has a count of ten or more. The chain is built from TRBV9 and TRBJ2-5; D might be TRBD2 (5 bases). CDR3 length: 15 amino acids. CDR1 SGDLS and CDR2 YYNGEE come from the germline V gene. Trimming stripped 0 bases from V and 4 bases from J, with 13 bases between. CDR3 nucleotide sequence: TGTGCCAGCAGCGTAGTTGGCCAAGAGGGAGAGACCCAGTACTTC. It codes for CASSVVGQEGETQYF.

This clonotype was picked up many times. This chain links TRBV9 with TRBJ2-3; 12 bases agree with TRBD2. V shed 4 bases, J shed 2 bases, and the junction held 5 bases outside the gene matches. The CDR3 consists of 16 residues. Germline V gene lookup returns CDR1 SGDLS and CDR2 YYNGEE. CDR3 DNA: TGTGCCAGCAGCTCCGGGACTAGCGGGCCCACAGATACGCAGTATTTT. Amino acid sequence: CASSSGTSGPTDTQYF.

The rearrangement links TRBV9 to TRBJ2-1; 7 positions agree with TRBD1. J gave up 6 bases and V 3 bases, and 12 bases lay outside the gene matches. From germline, CDR1 is SGDLS and CDR2 YYNGEE. The CDR3 extends over 16 amino acids. CDR3 sequence reads: CASSDPRGGPLNEQFF. The CDR3 DNA reads TGTGCCAGCAGCGACCCACGAGGGGGCCCCCTCAATGAGCAGTTCTTC.

The chain combines TRBV9 with TRBJ1-2, with TRBD1 identical over 10 bases. Germline values: CDR1 SGDLS, CDR2 YYNGEE. The CDR3 loop spans 16 amino acids. V was pared by 3 bases and J by 8 bases, with 13 bases of the junction left unmatched. The CDR3 region is CASSAQAGTGVHGYTF. The CDR3 nucleotides are TGTGCCAGCAGCGCGCAGGCCGGGACAGGGGTTCACGGCTACACCTTC.

This clonotype was found many times. V and J are TRBV9 and TRBJ1-2, with D unclear. V dropped 3 bases and J dropped 7 bases, with 16 bases sitting between them. CDR1 and CDR2 (germline): SGDLS, YYNGEE. There are 14 residues in the CDR3. CDR3 sequence (DNA): TGTGCCAGCAGCGGGCCCCAAGGGATAGGTGGCTACACCTTC. It encodes CASSGPQGIGGYTF.

This clonotype was recorded many times. The V and J genes are TRBV9 and TRBJ2-1; D not resolved. Germline CDR1 and CDR2: SGDLS and YYNGEE. The CDR3 length is 15 residues. V was shortened by 4 bases and J by 0 bases, with 11 bases between the two germline ends. The CDR3 loop is CASSPSTSSYNEQFF. The CDR3 region has the DNA TGTGCCAGCAGCCCGTCCACAAGCTCCTACAATGAGCAGTTCTTC.

This clonotype was observed many times. The chain uses TRBV9 and TRBJ1-1; TRBD1 matches at 7 bases. With 3 bases clipped from V and 0 bases from J, the junction kept 2 bases outside the gene matches. The CDR3 runs 14 residues. Germline assignment: CDR1 SGDLS and CDR2 YYNGEE. In DNA form, the CDR3 reads TGTGCCAGCAGCGCGGGACAGATGAACACTGAAGCTTTCTTT. Translation gives CASSAGQMNTEAFF.

At least ten counts were recorded for this clonotype. This rearrangement joins TRBV9 to TRBJ1-3; D unresolved. Germline assignment: CDR1 SGDLS and CDR2 YYNGEE. This CDR3 has 14 residues. V shed 4 bases and J shed 0 bases, with 8 bases lying between them. This CDR3 reads CASSLEYSGNTIYF. Here the CDR3 DNA reads TGTGCCAGCAGCCTTGAGTACTCTGGAAACACCATATATTTT.

This clonotype has a count of ten or more. The chain employs TRBV9 and TRBJ2-2; TRBD1 agrees at 8 bases. The germline V gene encodes CDR1 SGDLS and CDR2 YYNGEE. The CDR3 totals 15 residues. V was clipped by 4 bases and J by 4 bases; unmatched bases: 6. CDR3 loop: CASSIRTGSTGELFF. The CDR3 nucleotides are TGTGCCAGCAGCATAAGGACAGGGAGCACCGGGGAGCTGTTTTTT.